The sequence of this TCR beta chain was determined in a study of T cells in Graves' hyperthyroidism and ophthalmopathy. As for the study in general: Any treatment followed the collection of peripheral blood at initial diagnosis. Whole-study findings and limits: Onset of ophthalmopathy came a median roughly 6.9 months after the model predicted it. Most clonotypes expanded in the thyroid (above 0.001) were also present in blood.

TCR beta CDR3 regions were amplified from RNA transcripts. The study used the HTBI primer set for a first-round RT-PCR of the TCR CDR3. One entry per CDR3 protein results from TCRdb running MiXCR on the multiplex PCR reads. Among 400,000 or so distinct CDR3 sequences listed, 13% to 15% were seen once. Only a few counts were recorded for this clonotype. Antigen: not known. The length of the CDR3 is 14 residues. V shed 6 bases and J shed 3 bases, with 13 bases lying between them. Uncontrolled infection, other autoimmune disease, pregnancy or lactation disqualified patients from enrolment. This clonotype was obtained from a woman aged 55-70 years with Graves' ophthalmopathy. V and J are TRBV12-3 or TRBV12-4 and TRBJ2-3; D uncertain. Material for sequencing was blood. CDR3 amino acids: CASSPVRRTDTQYF. CDR3 bases: TGTGCCAGCAGCCCTGTCCGACGGACAGATACGCAGTATTTT.